This T cell receptor (beta chain) comes out of a study of T-cell memory formation after mild COVID-19. The study's findings and limits: Pre-infection memory contained some responding clones, which suggested that cross-reactive memory had joined.

Worth noting for this clonotype: Its specificity is not known.

V lost 2 bases and J lost 2, with 15 bases in between. There are 17 residues in the CDR3. From germline, CDR1 is LNHNV and CDR2 YYDKDF (reference sequence). 5'RACE with constant-segment primers yielded barcoded, UMI-tagged TCR alpha and TCR beta cDNA libraries. Using its own MiXCR run on the 5' RACE reads, TCRdb lists one record per CDR3 protein. The table records about 470,000 distinct CDR3 sequences, 20% to 25% of them present only once. Sequencing used PBMCs or a T cell subset sorted from them (not recorded which). The chain combines TRBV15 with TRBJ2-2; tentative D call: TRBD2 (5 bases). This sequence was found in an adult woman who had mild COVID-19 (a few samples of this study predate the infection). Cell type and time point are not known. The DNA for the CDR3 is TGTGCCACCAGCAGACTATACAGCGGAGATAACACCGGGGAGCTGTTTTTT. Protein: CATSRLYSGDNTGELFF.